This TCR beta chain was observed in a study of cytomegalovirus exposure and HLA in healthy donors. Study results and limitations: In an earlier analysis, in around 590 donors, most V segments appeared productive either ~90% or ~30% of the time.

On this clone itself: Its specificity is unknown.

PCR amplification relied on 60 Vbeta primers (plus 13 Jbeta primers). Measured with immunoSEQ multiplex PCR; TCRdb has only the in-frame clones, and not every one. This sample has 65,000 to 85,000 clones, with roughly 84% found just once. The junction had 9 bases not matched to a gene; V was cut back by 5 bases and J by 10 bases. The germline CDR1 and CDR2 sequences are SEHNR and FQNEAQ (reference sequence). The CDR3 has 16 residues. The specimen sequenced was PBMCs. The TCR comes from a woman aged 50 to 60 in good health and CMV-seronegative. This chain joins TRBV7-9 and TRBJ2-1; TRBD2 aligns across 15 bases. The CDR3 loop is CASSHGLAGGGWEQFF. In DNA form, the CDR3 reads TGTGCCAGCAGCCACGGACTAGCGGGAGGGGGATGGGAGCAGTTCTTC.